Below, 14 T cell receptor beta chains from the same sample are listed, as sequenced in a study of response to subunit inactivated influenza vaccine. One entry per CDR3 protein results from TCRdb running MiXCR on the RT-PCR reads. The sample comprises about 780,000 distinct CDR3 sequences, approximately 17% of which are singletons, and roughly a tenth rests with the top ten. The material was PBMCs from blood, obtained 5 to 6 days after vaccination. Receptors were obtained from a middle-aged man who received an inactivated influenza vaccine.

V is TRBV6-1 and J is TRBJ1-2; D is ambiguous. V lost 6 bases and J 5 bases, leaving 16 bases between the germline ends. CDR3 length: 14 residues. The germline V gene has CDR1 MNHNS and CDR2 SASEGT. For the CDR3, the DNA is TGTGCCAGCAGCCCATCGAGACCCACATATGGCTACACCTTC. The encoded protein is CASSPSRPTYGYTF.

This chain uses TRBV5-1 with TRBJ2-7, with D possibly being TRBD1 or TRBD2 (6 bases each). CDR1 SGHRS and CDR2 YFSETQ come from the germline V gene. Deletions cut 0 bases from V and 1 base from J, with 11 bases between. The CDR3 has 15 residues. CDR3 in amino acids: CASSLVTGRSYEQYF. The CDR3 DNA reads as TGCGCCAGCAGCTTGGTAACAGGGAGGTCCTACGAGCAGTACTTC.

The V call is TRBV27, the J call TRBJ2-5; the match to TRBD1 covers 7 bases. Trimming at V came to 3 bases and at J to 2 bases, leaving 6 bases not matched to a gene. The CDR3 extends over 15 amino acids. Germline V gene sequence: CDR1 MNHEY, CDR2 SMNVEV (reference sequence). CDR3 residues: CASSLRTGLQETQYF. In nucleotides, the CDR3 is TGTGCCAGCAGTTTGAGGACAGGCCTTCAAGAGACCCAGTACTTC.

The chain recombines TRBV2 with TRBJ2-5; tentative D call: TRBD1 (6 bases). There are 13 residues in the CDR3. Germline V gene sequence: CDR1 SNHLY, CDR2 FYNNEI. Between the trimmed V and J ends, which lost 7 bases and 1 base, there was a span of 10 bases. The CDR3 here is CASMRGTQETQYF. CDR3 bases: TGTGCCAGCATGAGGGGGACCCAAGAGACCCAGTACTTC.

The table lists this clonotype with a few counts. This sequence joins TRBV7-2 and TRBJ1-1; tentatively, D is TRBD1 (5 bases). V dropped 5 bases and J dropped 8 bases, with 15 bases sitting between them. Germline CDR1 and CDR2: SGHTA and FQGNSA. The CDR3 covers 13 residues. DNA for the CDR3: TGTGCCAGCAGCCTACAGGTCCGGGGGGAAGCTTTCTTT. Translated, it gives CASSLQVRGEAFF.

In this sample, this clonotype turned up a few times. This chain joins TRBV18 and TRBJ1-5, with D possibly matching TRBD1 (6 bases). Deletions cut 3 bases from V and 5 bases from J, with 14 bases between. The germline V gene encodes CDR1 KGHSH and CDR2 LQKENI. The CDR3 runs 15 residues. DNA for the CDR3: TGTGCCAGCTCACCTACCCAGGGGAGGGATCAGCCCCAGCATTTT. It translates to CASSPTQGRDQPQHF.

This clonotype was counted between two and nine times. The V gene is TRBV6-2 or TRBV6-3, the J gene TRBJ2-1; 14 bases are shared with TRBD2. There are 18 residues in the CDR3. J gave up 8 bases and V 3 bases, and 12 bases lay outside the gene matches. Germline V gene lookup returns CDR1 MNHEY and CDR2 SVGEGT. This CDR3 is CASSYKSGTSGSRDEQFF. The CDR3, as DNA: TGTGCCAGCAGTTATAAGAGCGGGACTAGCGGGAGTCGGGATGAGCAGTTCTTC.

A few counts support this clonotype. This rearrangement joins TRBV20-1 to TRBJ2-7, with TRBD2 matching 7 bases. From germline, CDR1 is DFQATT and CDR2 SNEGSKA (reference sequence). The trim removed 5 bases at V and 4 bases at J, leaving 14 bases unmatched. CDR3 length: 15 amino acids. CDR3 bases: TGCAGTGCTCGGGACTACCTCCGATTTCCATACGAGCAGTACTTC. Translation: CSARDYLRFPYEQYF.

Comments on this clonotype: One junction end disagrees with the germline gene, perhaps due to a read error. The chain carries TRBV12-3 or TRBV12-4 and TRBJ2-5, with D unclear. The CDR3 runs 14 residues. The CDR3: CASSLVPAQETQYF. DNA for the CDR3: TGTGCTAGCAGTTTAGTGCCAGCCCAAGAGACCCAGTACTTC.

This clonotype appeared a few times. The V call is TRBV12-3 or TRBV12-4, the J call TRBJ1-2, with a possible D match to TRBD1 (6 bases). CDR3 size: 13 residues. V was trimmed by 3 bases and J by 8 bases, leaving 13 bases between them. CDR3 bases: TGTGCCAGCAGTTTGGGGGGGGCTGAGGGCTACACCTTC. Protein: CASSLGGAEGYTF.

This clonotype was seen a handful of times. V usage is TRBV28 and J usage is TRBJ2-2; TRBD2 matches 11 bases. Germline CDR1 reads MDHEN; CDR2 reads SYDVKM. Trimming took 3 bases from V and 0 from J; bases not matched to a gene: 6. The length of the CDR3 is 18 residues. Here the CDR3 reads CASSFWLAGGPNTGELFF. CDR3 nucleotides: TGTGCCAGCAGTTTTTGGCTAGCGGGAGGCCCGAACACCGGGGAGCTGTTTTTT.

This clonotype was detected a few times. This chain links TRBV6-5 with TRBJ2-1; the match to TRBD2 covers 13 bases. The germline CDR1 and CDR2 sequences are MNHEY and SVGAGI. The ends lost 4 bases at V and 6 bases at J; junction bases unmatched: 3. This CDR3 region has 15 residues. CDR3 sequence reads: CASSWGLAGINEQFF. As DNA, the CDR3 is TGTGCCAGCAGTTGGGGACTAGCGGGGATCAATGAGCAGTTCTTC.

The V and J genes are TRBV20-1 and TRBJ2-7; D gene ambiguous. V lost 5 bases and J lost 9, with 11 bases in between. CDR1 DFQATT and CDR2 SNEGSKA come from the germline V gene (reference sequence). The CDR3 extends over 10 amino acids. The chain's CDR3 is CSAAVVVQYF. CDR3 nucleotide sequence: TGCAGTGCTGCCGTTGTGGTGCAGTACTTC.

This clonotype was seen more than once but under ten times. V usage is TRBV18 and J usage is TRBJ1-2; D not resolved. Trimming shortened V by 3 bases and J by 3 bases, and 8 bases separated the two germline ends. CDR1 and CDR2 from the germline V gene are KGHSH and LQKENI. The CDR3 contains 13 residues. Here the CDR3 reads CASSPVGDYGYTF. The CDR3 coding sequence is TGTGCCAGCTCACCGGTCGGGGACTATGGCTACACCTTC. Variable domain in full (rest from reference TRBV18 and TRBJ1-2): NAGVMQNPRHLVRRRGQEARLRCSPMKGHSHVYWYRQLPEEGLKFMVYLQKENIIDESGMPKERFSAEFPKEGPSILRIQQVVRGDSAAYFCASSPVGDYGYTFGSGTRLTVV.